The text below deals with one T cell receptor beta chain. Authors' processing steps: Estimated nucleated cell counts came from reference gene primer amplification. The protocol was immunoSEQ multiplex PCR, while the TCRdb copy is restricted to in-frame clones and leaves out a portion. Clonal size and the V and J genes are those of that table, whereas D and trimming came from the DNA. The sample shows under 400,000 clones, about 90% of them seen only once. This entry is derived from a study of blood T cell repertoires in COVID-19. Study details: Donors in Cohort 3 counted as recovered after two negative PCRs, clearance, or symptom resolution.

The sample consisted of PBMCs or T cells enriched from blood (not recorded which). This receptor was obtained from a man aged 40-50 years in a cohort exposed to, infected with or recovered from COVID-19 (not recorded which).

Here the CDR3 DNA reads TGTGCCAGCACCCTCCGGGCCGGGGAGCTGTTTTTT. Its translation: CASTLRAGELFF. J is TRBJ2-2 and V is TRBV6-6, with D unclear. V was trimmed by 7 bases and J by 6 bases, leaving 9 bases between them. Looked up from germline, CDR1 is MNHNY and CDR2 is SVGAGI (reference sequence). The CDR3 spans 12 residues.